This T cell receptor beta chain came from a study of T cell responses to AZD1222 COVID-19 vaccine. Looking at the study overall: Samples with a second dose at about 4 or about 12 weeks were pooled together.

Overall study findings and caveats: Reportedly, nearly half the spike-specific TCRs target unmutated variant regions. Distributed over spike, vaccine-associated CD4 TCRs predominated at 160-218 and 743-854.

Data came from immunoSEQ multiplex PCR; TCRdb stores just in-frame clones and leaves some out. This table has fewer than 100,000 clones, 90% appearing once. In the case of this clone: What it recognizes is unknown.

The length of the CDR3 is 13 residues. Trimming shortened V by 6 bases and J by 9 bases, and 15 bases separated the two germline ends. Germline lookup yields CDR1 LNHDA and CDR2 SQIVND (reference sequence). J is TRBJ2-1 and V is TRBV19, with unresolved D. The TCR sequence derives from an adult in good health. Sequences were derived from peripheral blood, sampled on day 0 of AZD1222 vaccination. The CDR3 DNA sequence: TGTGCCAGTAGCGCCAAGGGCGGTAGTGAGCAGTTCTTC. As protein: CASSAKGGSEQFF.